Presented here are 9 T cell receptor beta chains from one specimen sequenced in a study of regulatory T cells in long-lasting Graves disease (dated by TCRdb to about 2021). What this sample's time point label stands for: persistent/refractory GD, antithyroid drugs over 5 years with positive TRAb. For both TCR sequencing and RNA sequencing, RNA was extracted from PBMCs using TRIzol. Library preparation used multiplex PCR. Sequencing relied on an Illumina HiSeq 4000. TCR beta libraries were built with iRepertoire HTBI primers and Arm-PCR amplification of CDR3 regions. The public reads were run again by TCRdb, first through fastp at Q25 and then through MiXCR, and only productive beta chains were kept. Rows with one shared CDR3 protein collapse into an entry with the most common genes and DNA. A total of a few hundred thousand distinct CDR3 sequences appear in this sample, about 20% of them only once. Of the sample, roughly 13% falls within the top ten clones.

The sequencing used peripheral blood mononuclear cells (PBMCs), collected when the disease was refractory, from a patient treated with antithyroid drugs. The receptors shown here come from a female donor with Graves disease.

Regarding this clonotype: A far larger clone is one nucleotide away, so this likely arose from a read error. The chain joins TRBV9 to TRBJ2-7; 15 bases map to TRBD2. Germline-derived CDR1 and CDR2 are SGDLS and YYNGEE. V shed 4 bases, J shed 5 bases, and the junction held 7 bases outside the gene matches. This CDR3 is 16 amino acids long. This CDR3 is CASSQGLAGGPDEQYF. For the CDR3, the DNA is TGTGCCAGCAGCCAAGGACTAGCGGGAGGGCCGGACGAGCAGTACTTC.

This clonotype appeared a few times. The genes are TRBV11-2 and TRBJ2-2, with 12 bases identical to TRBD2. Germline assignment: CDR1 SGHAT and CDR2 FQNNGV. J was trimmed by 5 bases and V by 4 bases; bases with no gene match: 2. This CDR3 has 15 amino acids. CDR3: CASSYGLAGTGELFF. The CDR3 nucleotides are TGTGCCAGCAGCTACGGACTAGCGGGGACCGGGGAGCTGTTTTTT.

The sample holds many counts of this clonotype. V gene TRBV24-1 combines with J gene TRBJ1-2; unclear D gene. CDR1 KGHDR and CDR2 SFDVKD come from the germline V gene. Between the trimmed V and J ends, which lost 3 bases and 0 bases, there was a span of 7 bases. This CDR3 is 14 amino acids long. The CDR3 region is CATSDPGTNYGYTF. The CDR3 region has the DNA TGTGCCACCAGTGATCCCGGAACTAACTATGGCTACACCTTC.

The rearrangement joins TRBV2 to TRBJ2-3; 10 bases agree with TRBD2. Per germline, CDR1 SNHLY and CDR2 FYNNEI. The CDR3 is made up of 15 amino acids. Losses at the gene ends were 7 bases for V and 4 bases for J; bases not matched to a gene: 8. CDR3 residues: CASTLAGAGADTQYF. The CDR3, as DNA: TGTGCCAGCACCCTAGCGGGAGCGGGTGCAGATACGCAGTATTTT.

The chain carries TRBV7-2 and TRBJ2-3; unclear D gene. V gave up 3 bases and J gave up 2 bases, with 9 bases separating them. Per germline, CDR1 SGHTA and CDR2 FQGNSA. This CDR3 spans 14 amino acids. This CDR3 is CASSLFGVTDTQYF. The CDR3 bases are TGTGCCAGCAGCTTGTTTGGGGTCACAGATACGCAGTATTTT. Together with reference TRBV7-2 and TRBJ2-3, the CDR3 gives the full variable domain: GAGVSQSPSNKVTEKGKDVELRCDPISGHTALYWYRQSLGQGLEFLIYFQGNSAPDKSGLPSDRFSAERTGGSVSTLTIQRTQQEDSAVYLCASSLFGVTDTQYFGPGTRLTVL.

The J gene is TRBJ2-5, the V gene TRBV20-1; 10 bases align to TRBD1. The CDR3 is 14 residues long. V was pared by 2 bases and J by 5 bases, with 5 bases of the junction left unmatched. Germline loops: CDR1 DFQATT, CDR2 SNEGSKA (reference sequence). The CDR3 here is CSARTGQGTETQYF. As DNA, the CDR3 is TGCAGTGCTAGAACGGGACAGGGGACGGAGACCCAGTACTTC.

This clonotype was counted a few times. V is TRBV6-1 and J is TRBJ2-7; TRBD1 is a possible D gene (5 bases). Germline CDR1 and CDR2: MNHNS and SASEGT. Between the trimmed V and J ends, which lost 10 bases and 0 bases, there was a span of 13 bases. This CDR3 is 13 amino acids long. DNA of the CDR3: TGTGCCACCTCGACAGTTGCCTCCTACGAGCAGTACTTC. Encoded protein: CATSTVASYEQYF.

The chain links TRBV5-1 to TRBJ2-7; TRBD1 agrees at 9 bases. Germline CDR1 reads SGHRS; CDR2 reads YFSETQ. The CDR3 is made up of 15 amino acids. The V gene end was trimmed by 3 bases and the J gene end by 4 bases; junction bases not matched to a gene: 8. The CDR3 here is CASSYPDRGFYEQYF. Written as DNA, the CDR3 is TGCGCCAGCAGCTACCCGGACAGGGGATTTTACGAGCAGTACTTC.

This clonotype was detected ten times or more. The rearrangement joins TRBV28 to TRBJ1-6, with TRBD1 as a possible D gene (6 bases). The V gene lost 5 bases and the J gene lost 2 bases, with 13 bases spanning the gap. Per germline, CDR1 MDHEN and CDR2 SYDVKM. This CDR3 region has 16 residues. CDR3: CASSPYRATYNSPLHF. The CDR3 DNA follows: TGTGCCAGCAGTCCGTACAGGGCTACCTATAATTCACCCCTCCACTTT.